This T cell receptor beta chain is from a study of T-cell memory formation after mild COVID-19 (dated by TCRdb to about 2021). For context, the study as a whole: TCR sequence clusters from the two donors were largely donor specific. In a couple of donors, T-cell clones that expanded and contracted after mild COVID-19 were tracked by sequencing TCRalpha and TCRbeta repertoires over time. The cohort was made up of two young adult volunteers, one female and one male, who were previously healthy.

The germline V end is reduced by 6 bases and the J end by 8 bases; junction bases left unmatched: 9. CDR1 and CDR2 (SQVTM, ANQGSEA) derive from the germline V gene. The CDR3 has 13 amino acids, counting the end cysteine and phenylalanine. Solely the CDR3 DNA is kept, with 39 bases framed from the first base. The sequencing machine was an Illumina NovaSeq 6000. Using 5'RACE with constant-segment primers, TCRalpha and TCRbeta cDNA libraries were constructed, with sample barcodes and unique molecular identifiers added in the process. Trizol reagent was used to extract RNA from every sample. The libraries were amplified in two PCR steps, and the second step added a second sample barcode and Illumina TruSeq adapters. Sequencing of the libraries was done on an Illumina NovaSeq, producing 2 x 150 bp paired-end reads. Per the authors' processing: Reads were demultiplexed and collapsed into UMI-guided consensus sequences with migec v1.2.7. Using mixcr v2.1.11, UMI consensuses were aligned to TRA and TRB V and J templates and then assembled into clonotypes. Clonotypes were classified as expanded or contracted when called significant by both edgeR and NoisET, with noise models trained on biological replicates. For edgeR calls, a false discovery rate-adjusted p below 0.01 and a log2 fold-change threshold of 1 were applied. PCA with hierarchical clustering of max-normalized trajectories of the 1000 most abundant clonotypes was used as exploratory dynamics analysis. Separately sequenced CD4+ and CD8+ repertoires were used to assign a CD4 or CD8 phenotype to each responding clone. In TCRdb, the public reads were trimmed at Q25 with fastp and aligned with MiXCR, with productive beta chains retained. CDR3 protein sequences are deduplicated, and each keeps its most common genes and DNA. TCRdb, not the original authors, processed these V and J calls. The sample table contains approximately 290,000 distinct CDR3 sequences; only one count was recorded for 7% to 10% of them. Approximately 23% of the sample goes to the ten largest clones.

Ficoll-Paque density gradient centrifugation was the method used to isolate PBMCs. This clonotype came up a few times. Its antigen is still unknown. Base qualities are not recorded, but no much larger clone differs from it by a single base. What the research found in general, with its limitations: Whether the second-wave clones peaking on day 37 were SARS-CoV-2 specific was not confirmed. The study covered only two mild cases, and larger cohorts including severe cases with pre-infection samples were considered necessary. Some responding clones were detected in pre-infection memory, suggesting pre-existing cross-reactive memory T cells joined the SARS-CoV-2 response. Contracting CD4+ clones turned up mainly in the CM and EM memory subsets, whereas EMRA was where CD8+ clones were enriched. Balanced CD4/CD8 phenotypes were observed for clones contracting from day 15 to 85, whereas a bias towards CD4+ was observed for a second wave of clones expanding from day 15 to 37.

The TCR sequence derives from a man younger than 35 who had mild COVID-19 (a few samples of this study predate the infection). The sample titles of this study are shuffled in the database, so cell type and time point are left out; the donor was told from shared clones. Source material: PBMCs or a T cell subset sorted from them (not recorded which). The chain links TRBV29-1 with TRBJ1-2, and TRBD1 matches 10 of the central bases. The nucleotides read TGCAGCGTGGAGGGACAGGGGACTGGCGGCTACACCTTC. Its protein reads: CSVEGQGTGGYTF.